This record concerns one T cell receptor (beta chain) sequence. The antigen is not known. Authors' processing steps: ImmunoSEQ junction-only sequences lacked quality scores, so their filtering differed. Libraries were prepared by immunoSEQ multiplex PCR; TCRdb keeps only in-frame clonotypes and omits some of them. V and J calls and clone size are as listed in that table; D and trimming were resolved from the DNA. Here the sample spans about 2 million clones, about 95% being singletons. Naive CD8 cells lacked CD45RO, underwent positive selection for CCR7 and left out terminally differentiated effector memory CD45RA+ cells. This CDR3 comprises 17 residues. The V and J ends lost 2 bases and 0 bases respectively, with 15 bases between them. Looked up from germline, CDR1 is SNHLY and CDR2 is FYNNEI. This sample was taken from a study of shared clonotypes between healthy human individuals. Broader study findings: Non-shared clonotypes displayed generation probabilities falling below those of clonotypes present in all four donors. Although depth was large, rarefaction showed that sequencing of the sorted subsets was incomplete.

J is TRBJ2-3 and V is TRBV2, with a weak D call TRBD2 (6 bases). This receptor was taken from a man between 18 and 35 years old in good health. Source material: naive CD8+ T cells sorted from blood. The CDR3 reads CASSERAGTTSTDTQYF. As DNA, the CDR3 is TGTGCCAGCAGTGAACGGGCGGGGACCACTAGCACAGATACGCAGTATTTT.